The present T cell receptor beta chain was sequenced within a study of cytotoxic CD8 clonotypes in ibrutinib-treated CLL. Study overall: Patient counts were 11 relapsed/refractory, roughly 16 treatment-naive and about 18 IGHV unmutated. Outcomes included roughly 24 partial and 2 complete responses; after median around 65 months, roughly 14 stayed remitted and 12 progressed. Study-wide results and caveats: Few clonotypes were public, and these shrank or held steady under treatment. A difference in sampling times existed between sustained-remission and progressing patients.

Assay: immunoSEQ multiplex PCR; the TCRdb copy retains only in-frame clones and omits some. The table has over 100,000 clones, 70% to 90% seen once. From germline, CDR1 is SEHNR and CDR2 FQNEAQ (reference sequence). The CDR3 runs 14 residues. The junction had 8 bases not matched to a gene; V was cut back by 5 bases and J by 4 bases. Comments on this clone: Its target is unknown.

The chain combines TRBV7-9 with TRBJ2-7, with TRBD1 matching 7 bases. The sample in question was PBMCs, obtained after 24 months of ibrutinib treatment. The clonotype was recovered from a human donor with chronic lymphocytic leukemia. CDR3 DNA sequence: TGTGCCAGCAGCCAAATTCAGGGGGAATACGAGCAGTACTTC. Translating it yields CASSQIQGEYEQYF.